The 27 T cell receptor beta chains given below trace back to one sample, sequenced in a study of T cells after yellow fever vaccination. In TCRdb, the 5' RACE reads were re-called with MiXCR into one record per CDR3 protein. The sample contains approximately 170,000 distinct CDR3 sequences, roughly 11% of which appear only once. This sample comprised CD8+ T cells sorted from PBMCs, obtained 15 days after the yellow fever booster vaccination. Receptors were obtained from a man between 18 and 35 years old who received the YFV17D yellow fever vaccine.

This clonotype showed up just a few times. The chain couples TRBV6-5 to TRBJ2-6, with a possible D match to TRBD2 (5 bases). The V end was cut by 6 bases, the J end by 0 bases, with 9 bases between. This CDR3 is 15 amino acids long. Germline V gene data show CDR1 as MNHEY and CDR2 as SVGAGI. The CDR3 DNA sequence: TGTGCCAGCAGGCGAGGGAGCTCTGGGGCCAACGTCCTGACTTTC. It is translated as CASRRGSSGANVLTF.

V usage is TRBV6-6 and J usage is TRBJ2-5, with unresolved D. The CDR3 is 13 residues long. The germline gives CDR1 MNHNY, CDR2 SVGAGI (reference sequence). Trimming pared 1 base from V and 3 bases from J, leaving 6 bases between. CDR3 region: CASSYYGEETQYF. CDR3 nucleotides: TGTGCCAGCAGTTACTACGGCGAAGAGACCCAGTACTTC.

This clonotype was found a few times. The chain couples TRBV5-1 to TRBJ2-1; D perhaps matches TRBD2 (6 bases). Germline values: CDR1 SGHRS, CDR2 YFSETQ. The CDR3 loop spans 17 amino acids. V lost 0 bases, J lost 5 bases, and 18 bases lay in between. The CDR3: CASSLASGGYDDNEQFF. The CDR3 DNA reads as TGCGCCAGCAGCTTGGCCAGTGGGGGGTATGACGACAATGAGCAGTTCTTC.

This clonotype was observed once. The CDR3 nucleotides are TGTGCCAGCAGTCGGACTAGCGGGGGAATGGTGGAGCAGTTCTTC. Amino acids: CASSRTSGGMVEQFF. This rearrangement joins TRBV6-5 to TRBJ2-1, with 13 positions matching TRBD2. Germline CDR1 MNHEY, CDR2 SVGAGI. This CDR3 contains 15 residues. J lost 10 bases, V lost 5 bases, and 8 bases had no gene match.

This clonotype was seen a handful of times. The V call is TRBV11-2, the J call TRBJ2-5; D is unclear. This CDR3 has 15 residues. V was shortened by 1 base and J by 1 base, with 10 bases between the two germline ends. CDR1 and CDR2 (germline): SGHAT, FQNNGV. CDR3 nucleotides: TGTGCCAGCAGCTTAGCCGGTAGGACCCAAGAGACCCAGTACTTC. It translates to CASSLAGRTQETQYF.

This clonotype was seen more than once but under ten times. The chain combines TRBV4-3 with TRBJ1-1; tentative D call: TRBD1 (6 bases). The CDR3 is 15 amino acids. Germline values: CDR1 LGHNA, CDR2 YSLEER. Trimming cost V 3 bases and J 3 bases, with 14 bases left between them. CDR3 sequence reads: CASSQSTGPYTEAFF. In DNA, the CDR3 is TGCGCCAGCAGCCAGAGCACAGGGCCCTACACTGAAGCTTTCTTT.

This clonotype occurred a few times. The chain is built from TRBV7-3 and TRBJ1-6, with TRBD1 as a possible D gene (6 bases). V gave up 2 bases and J gave up 5 bases, with 10 bases separating them. CDR3 length equals 15 residues. Germline-derived CDR1 and CDR2 are SGHTA and FQGTGA. In DNA form, the CDR3 reads TGTGCCAGCAGCTTACTGGCAGGGGATAATTCACCCCTCCACTTT. Translating it yields CASSLLAGDNSPLHF.

This chain uses TRBV6-4 with TRBJ2-3; 11 bases match TRBD2. Trimming at V came to 6 bases and at J to 2 bases, leaving 7 bases not matched to a gene. This CDR3 is 16 amino acids long. The germline V gene encodes CDR1 MRHNA and CDR2 SNTAGT. The CDR3 coding sequence is TGTGCCAGCAGCGCACTAGCGGGGGCACCCACAGATACGCAGTATTTT. It translates to CASSALAGAPTDTQYF.

The rearrangement uses TRBV6-2 or TRBV6-3 and TRBJ2-7, with 7 bases lining up with TRBD1. CDR1 is MNHEY, CDR2 SVGEGT, per germline. This CDR3 contains 14 residues. Trimming at V came to 2 bases and at J to 3 bases, leaving 4 bases not matched to a gene. In nucleotides, the CDR3 is TGTGCCAGCAGTTACGGGGACAGTTACTACGAGCAGTACGTC. This gives the protein CASSYGDSYYEQYV.

This clonotype came up a few times. This chain connects TRBV12-5 to TRBJ2-3, with no clear D. This CDR3 has 14 residues. Germline V lookup: CDR1 LGHNT, CDR2 FRNRAP. Trimming took off 3 bases at V and 4 bases at J, with 11 bases between the two ends. CDR3: CASGLWAGSDTQYF. CDR3 sequence (DNA): TGTGCTAGTGGTTTATGGGCAGGATCAGATACGCAGTATTTT. Complete variable domain (other parts from reference TRBV12-5 and TRBJ2-3): DARVTQTPRHKVTEMGQEVTMRCQPILGHNTVFWYRQTMMQGLELLAYFRNRAPLDDSGMPKDRFSAEMPDATLATLKIQPSEPRDSAVYFCASGLWAGSDTQYFGPGTRLTVL.

This chain uses TRBV21-1 with TRBJ2-5; whether TRBD1, the table's D call, matches the DNA was not checked. TRBV21-1 is classified as a pseudogene. The CDR3 is 12 amino acids. CDR3 coding DNA: TGTGCCAGGGACAGGTATCAAGAGACCCAGTACTTC. It is translated as CARDRYQETQYF.

This clonotype showed up just a few times. V is TRBV7-9 and J is TRBJ1-3; D gene uncertain. Trimming stripped 2 bases from V and 2 bases from J, with 10 bases between. The CDR3 is 15 amino acids. Germline assignment: CDR1 SEHNR and CDR2 FQNEAQ (reference sequence). CDR3 nucleotides: TGTGCCAGCAGCTTACGCGGGTTTGCTGGAAACACCATATATTTT. It yields the protein CASSLRGFAGNTIYF.

This chain joins TRBV9 and TRBJ1-1; D gene uncertain. This CDR3 is built from 14 residues. V was clipped by 0 bases and J by 4 bases, with 10 bases between them. Per the germline V gene, CDR1 is SGDLS and CDR2 is YYNGEE. The CDR3 DNA reads as TGTGCCAGCAGCGTAGCTACGATTCCCACTGAAGCTTTCTTT. Translated: CASSVATIPTEAFF.

The chain combines TRBV4-1 with TRBJ2-3; TRBD2 agrees at 8 bases. This CDR3 region has 17 residues. J gave up 2 bases and V 2 bases, and 9 bases lay outside the gene matches. From germline, CDR1 is MGHRA and CDR2 YSYEKL. DNA for the CDR3: TGCGCCAGCAGCCAATCAATAGCGGGGTGGTCCACAGATACGCAGTATTTT. This codes for CASSQSIAGWSTDTQYF.

Only a few counts were recorded for this clonotype. The rearrangement links TRBV2 to TRBJ2-2; either TRBD1 or TRBD2 may supply D (5 bases each). CDR1 SNHLY and CDR2 FYNNEI come from the germline V gene. V was trimmed by 9 bases and J by 4 bases, leaving 12 bases between them. This CDR3 has 13 amino acids. CDR3 amino acids: CARPGRRTGELFF. The CDR3 bases are TGTGCCAGGCCGGGACGGCGCACCGGGGAGCTGTTTTTT.

There are many counts of this clonotype. The rearrangement links TRBV15 to TRBJ2-1; D ambiguous. The germline V and J ends were trimmed by 8 bases and 7 bases, with 9 bases remaining between them. This CDR3 contains 11 residues. Germline assignment: CDR1 LNHNV and CDR2 YYDKDF (reference sequence). The CDR3 spells CATRSLNEQFF. In nucleotides, the CDR3 is TGTGCCACCCGGTCCTTAAATGAGCAGTTCTTC.

V gene TRBV7-2 combines with J gene TRBJ1-1; the match to TRBD1 covers 7 bases. The CDR3 consists of 15 residues. Trimming cost V 5 bases and J 0 bases; bases outside gene matches: 6. The germline V gene has CDR1 SGHTA and CDR2 FQGNSA. Here the CDR3 DNA reads TGTGCCAGCAGCGCCTACAGGGGAATGAACACTGAAGCTTTCTTT. The encoded protein is CASSAYRGMNTEAFF.

The sample holds many counts of this clonotype. The chain recombines TRBV6-5 with TRBJ1-1, with a tentative D call TRBD1 (6 bases). The CDR3 runs 14 residues. The V gene's germline CDR1 is MNHEY and CDR2 SVGAGI. V was shortened by 6 bases and J by 5 bases, with 16 bases between the two germline ends. The CDR3 DNA follows: TGTGCCAGCAGGCCTCAGGGGCCGGGGACTGAAGCTTTCTTT. Protein: CASRPQGPGTEAFF.

This clonotype has more than one count but fewer than ten. The chain links TRBV4-2 to TRBJ1-2; TRBD1 matches 10 bases. V lost 0 bases, J lost 4 bases, and 11 bases stayed unmatched. There are 18 residues in the CDR3. Per germline, CDR1 LGHNA and CDR2 YNFKEQ. The DNA of the CDR3 is TGTGCCAGCAGCCAAGAGCCTGGTGGGACAGGGGTTGGCTATGGCTACACCTTC. It yields the protein CASSQEPGGTGVGYGYTF.

There are many counts of this clonotype. V gene TRBV11-2 combines with J gene TRBJ1-2; D call uncertain. The CDR3 length is 14 residues. Trimming removed 1 base at V and 2 bases at J, with 8 bases between. Per germline, CDR1 SGHAT and CDR2 FQNNGV. The CDR3: CASSLGPGNYGYTF. The CDR3 coding sequence is TGTGCCAGCAGCTTAGGTCCAGGCAACTATGGCTACACCTTC.

The chain uses TRBV4-3 and TRBJ1-1; a weak D match, TRBD1 (5 bases). V lost 3 bases and J 5 bases, leaving 13 bases between the germline ends. The CDR3 runs to 14 residues. Germline assignment: CDR1 LGHNA and CDR2 YSLEER. CDR3 in amino acids: CASSQSSGRTEAFF. DNA for the CDR3: TGCGCCAGCAGCCAGTCCTCAGGGCGGACTGAAGCTTTCTTT.

The chain joins TRBV5-6 to TRBJ2-3, with 7 bases fitting TRBD2. The CDR3 is 16 amino acids. Per the germline V gene, CDR1 is SGHDT and CDR2 is YYEEEE. V gave up 1 base and J gave up 2 bases; unmatched junction bases: 7. CDR3 nucleotides: TGTGCCAGCAGCTTGTATAAGCGGGGACTCACAGATACGCAGTATTTT. Translating gives CASSLYKRGLTDTQYF.

The sample holds a few counts of this clonotype. The gene calls are TRBV5-1 and TRBJ1-2; 8 positions match TRBD1. Germline V lookup: CDR1 SGHRS, CDR2 YFSETQ. V was clipped by 4 bases and J by 5 bases; unmatched bases: 10. This CDR3 comprises 15 residues. CDR3 sequence: CASSGAGGEGYGYTF. The CDR3 nucleotides read TGCGCCAGCAGCGGAGCAGGGGGCGAAGGGTATGGCTACACCTTC.

This clonotype was picked up a small number of times. The chain carries TRBV18 and TRBJ2-1; 7 bases are shared with TRBD2. Germline V gene lookup returns CDR1 KGHSH and CDR2 LQKENI. The ends lost 5 bases at V and 8 bases at J; junction bases unmatched: 9. The length of the CDR3 is 14 residues. This CDR3 is CASSSGPRGDEQFF. The CDR3 nucleotides read TGTGCCAGCTCATCCGGGCCCCGGGGGGATGAGCAGTTCTTC. Looking up the rest from reference TRBV18 and TRBJ2-1 gives the full variable domain: NAGVMQNPRHLVRRRGQEARLRCSPMKGHSHVYWYRQLPEEGLKFMVYLQKENIIDESGMPKERFSAEFPKEGPSILRIQQVVRGDSAAYFCASSSGPRGDEQFFGPGTRLTVL.

This clonotype was seen a handful of times. The rearrangement uses TRBV7-9 and TRBJ1-1; D is possibly TRBD1 (6 bases). The CDR3 is 16 residues long. The germline V and J ends were trimmed by 4 bases and 0 bases, with 15 bases remaining between them. Germline assignment: CDR1 SEHNR and CDR2 FQNEAQ (reference sequence). The CDR3 loop reads CASSSQRTAMNTEAFF. The CDR3 nucleotides are TGTGCCAGCAGCTCCCAGAGGACAGCCATGAACACTGAAGCTTTCTTT.

The chain couples TRBV5-1 to TRBJ1-5, with D possibly matching TRBD1 (6 bases). V gave up 1 base and J gave up 0 bases, with 17 bases separating them. The length of the CDR3 is 18 residues. Germline V CDR1 and CDR2: SGHRS, YFSETQ. The CDR3 DNA sequence: TGCGCCAGCAGCTTGACGACAGGAACCTCCCTTAGCAATCAGCCCCAGCATTTT. Residues: CASSLTTGTSLSNQPQHF.

The chain is built from TRBV4-2 and TRBJ2-5; perhaps TRBD2 as D (7 bases). This CDR3 has 17 residues. V lost 7 bases and J lost 5, with 26 bases in between. Germline lookup yields CDR1 LGHNA and CDR2 YNFKEQ. The CDR3 DNA reads TGTGCCAGCACCTCCCTGGGGGGGGGCCTTTCGGTGGAGACCCAGTACTTC. This translates into CASTSLGGGLSVETQYF.